These T cell receptor beta chains were read from a single sample in a study of CD8 T cells in ankylosing spondylitis. TCRdb passed the 5' RACE reads through MiXCR, listing each CDR3 protein once. This sample has fewer than 500,000 distinct CDR3 sequences, with roughly 27% found just once. Sequencing was performed on blood, either unsorted or a sorted T cell fraction (not recorded which). The receptors were sampled from a male donor with ankylosing spondylitis. Each CDR3 is given with its conserved first and last residue. The D gene is left open where the match is weak. The size of a clone is reported for some rows only, either as once, few or many, or as a class for expanded clones.

J gene,clone size,V gene,D gene,CDR3 protein,CDR3 DNA
TRBJ1-4,few,TRBV4-2,NA,CASSQAGEKLFF,TGTGCCAGCAGCCAAGCAGGTGAAAAACTGTTTTTT
TRBJ2-4,NA,TRBV4-1,NA,CASSQGYGRDDRGNIQYF,TGCGCCAGCAGCCAAGGGTATGGCAGAGACGACCGGGGAAACATTCAGTACTTC
TRBJ2-5,NA,TRBV5-5,NA,CASSWDARETQYF,TGTGCCAGCAGCTGGGACGCCAGAGAGACCCAGTACTTC
TRBJ2-7,few,TRBV14,NA,CASSQESGGAREQYF,TGTGCCAGCAGCCAAGAATCGGGGGGCGCGCGGGAGCAGTACTTC
TRBJ2-7,NA,TRBV3-1,TRBD2,CASSQSGSFTYEQYF,TGTGCCAGCAGCCAAAGCGGGAGTTTCACCTACGAGCAGTACTTC
TRBJ2-7,NA,TRBV20-1,TRBD1,CSADTGQGPYEQYF,TGCAGTGCTGATACGGGACAGGGACCCTACGAGCAGTACTTC
TRBJ2-3,NA,TRBV20-1,NA,CSAGSTDTQYF,TGCAGTGCTGGCAGCACAGATACGCAGTATTTT
TRBJ1-2,few,TRBV5-1,NA,CASSATGTPGASDTF,TGCGCCAGCAGCGCCACCGGGACCCCCGGCGCATCGGACACCTTC
TRBJ2-5,few,TRBV5-4,NA,CASSFPGGETQYF,TGTGCCAGCAGCTTTCCTGGCGGGGAGACCCAGTACTTC
TRBJ2-5,few,TRBV24-1,NA,CATRSDPEETQYF,TGTGCCACCAGATCGGACCCGGAGGAGACCCAGTACTTC
TRBJ2-7,NA,TRBV4-1,NA,CASRVTGTSTKQYF,TGCGCCAGCAGGGTTACCGGGACATCTACCAAGCAGTACTTC